This T cell receptor (beta chain) is drawn from a study of technical replicates of blood from a few donors. J gave up 4 bases and V 0 bases, and 14 bases lay outside the gene matches. This CDR3 is built from 18 residues. CDR1 is SGHDN and CDR2 is FVKESK in the germline V gene. Clones were read by immunoSEQ multiplex PCR, and TCRdb kept only the in-frame ones, dropping some. This repertoire shows about 59,000 clones, roughly 86% found once; its top ten account for approximately 5%. The material sequenced was PBMCs. The source of this sequence is a human donor in good health. Some clones in this sample may be carry-over from other donors' samples. The J gene is TRBJ2-7, the V gene TRBV14, with 8 bases matching TRBD2. The CDR3 DNA reads TGTGCCAGCAGCCAAGAGAGGACTAGCAGCGGTTGGTCTTACGAGCAGTACTTC. Protein product: CASSQERTSSGWSYEQYF.